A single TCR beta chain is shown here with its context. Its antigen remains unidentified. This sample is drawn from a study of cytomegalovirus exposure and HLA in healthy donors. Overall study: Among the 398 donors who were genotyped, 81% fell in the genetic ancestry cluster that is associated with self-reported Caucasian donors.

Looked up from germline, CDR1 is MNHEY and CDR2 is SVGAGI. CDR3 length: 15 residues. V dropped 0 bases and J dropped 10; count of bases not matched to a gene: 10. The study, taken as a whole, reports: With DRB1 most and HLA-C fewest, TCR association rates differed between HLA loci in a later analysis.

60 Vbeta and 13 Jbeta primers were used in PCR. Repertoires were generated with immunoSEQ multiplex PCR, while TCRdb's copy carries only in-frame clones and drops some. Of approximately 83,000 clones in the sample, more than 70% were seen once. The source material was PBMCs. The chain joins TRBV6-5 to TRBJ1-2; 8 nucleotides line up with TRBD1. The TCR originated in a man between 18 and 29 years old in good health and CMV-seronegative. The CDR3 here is CASSYSRDRNTLYTF. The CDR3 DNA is TGTGCCAGCAGTTACTCGAGGGACAGGAATACGCTCTACACCTTC.